The source of this T cell receptor (beta chain) is a study of identifying expanded T cells in peripheral blood. General observations from the study: Over two and four weeks, about 15 and 18 clones changed, versus around 1.2 between replicates. Across healthy donors, higher total template counts meant significantly greater approximately 2-week count variance.

For this clone: Its antigen is unknown.

No infections or other immune events were documented during collection. Looked up from germline, CDR1 is SGDLS and CDR2 is YYNGEE. The CDR3 contains 18 residues. V dropped 1 base and J dropped 1 base, with 19 bases sitting between them. Profiling relied on immunoSEQ multiplex PCR, and the TCRdb table lists in-frame clones only, not all of them. The sample holds some 90,000 clones, approximately 84% seen once. Sequenced sample: blood. The origin of this receptor is a person between 18 and 70 years old in good health. The rearrangement links TRBV9 to TRBJ2-3; perhaps TRBD1 as D (5 bases). In DNA form, the CDR3 reads TGTGCCAGCAGCGTAAGGGGCTTGGCCCCCGCGCGCACAGATACGCAGTATTTT. Translation gives CASSVRGLAPARTDTQYF.